Presented here are 30 T cell receptor beta chains from one specimen sequenced in a study of human T cells and chemical hapten exposure. TCRdb reprocessed the RACE reads with MiXCR, giving one entry per CDR3 protein. The top ten hold approximately 9.7% of the sample, which has roughly 50,000 distinct CDR3 sequences, roughly 10% seen once. Time point indicated: pre-sensitization, week 0. The treatment is: therapeutic diphenylcyclopropenone sensitization with weekly scalp DPC. Researchers extracted total RNA from unfractionated whole blood. Sequencing used whole blood, obtained in connection with sensitization to the hapten diphenylcyclopropenone (DPC). These receptors came from a woman between 25 and 40 years old with alopecia areata. Some clones in this sample may be carry-over from other donors' samples.

This clonotype was counted between two and nine times. V usage is TRBV6-1 and J usage is TRBJ2-3; 8 nucleotides align to TRBD1. V gave up 6 bases and J gave up 5 bases; unmatched junction bases: 10. The CDR3 contains 15 residues. CDR1 is MNHNS, CDR2 SASEGT, per germline. The DNA for the CDR3 is TGTGCCAGCAGACTAGGACAGGGTTGTATAGATACGCAGTATTTT. Translation: CASRLGQGCIDTQYF.

In this sample, this clonotype turned up a few times. The chain has TRBV6-9 and TRBJ2-7, with 9 bases matching TRBD1. Germline CDR1 reads MNHGY; CDR2 reads SVAAGI. V shed 5 bases and J 2 bases; nucleotides not matched to a gene: 13. The CDR3 totals 17 residues. CDR3 amino acids: CASSRKGQGLKPYEQYF. The CDR3 DNA follows: TGTGCCAGCAGTCGGAAAGGACAGGGGCTGAAGCCCTACGAGCAGTACTTC.

The chain couples TRBV5-5 to TRBJ1-2; 10 bases match TRBD1. The V gene's germline CDR1 is SGHKS and CDR2 YYEKEE (reference sequence). The CDR3 sequence is 14 residues long. J was trimmed by 8 bases and V by 4 bases; bases with no gene match: 8. The CDR3 DNA is TGTGCCAGCAGCAGTGGACAGGGGGTCTGGGGCTACACCTTC. Protein product: CASSSGQGVWGYTF.

The chain's CDR3 is CASSHRRGMAYEQYF. CDR3 nucleotides: TGTGCCAGCAGCCACAGGCGGGGGATGGCCTACGAGCAGTACTTC. The rearrangement links TRBV6-2 or TRBV6-3 to TRBJ2-7; 7 bases align to TRBD2. The CDR3 consists of 15 residues. V gave up 6 bases and J gave up 2 bases; unmatched junction bases: 10. Germline CDR1 and CDR2: MNHEY and SVGEGT.

In the case of this clonotype: Since a much larger clone is just one base distant, this may be a read error. This chain joins TRBV6-5 and TRBJ2-5; 10 positions match TRBD2. This CDR3 is 15 amino acids long. J lost 2 bases, V lost 5 bases, and 5 bases had no gene match. Germline CDR1 is MNHEY and CDR2 is SVGAGI. CDR3 region: CASSNSGGCQETQYF. CDR3 sequence (DNA): TGTGCCAGCAGTAATAGCGGGGGGTGTCAAGAGACCCAGTACTTC.

The chain uses TRBV12-3 or TRBV12-4 and TRBJ2-1; 15 bases match TRBD2. The J segment lost 9 bases and the V segment lost 6 bases, leaving 15 bases of the junction unmatched. There are 18 residues in the CDR3. The CDR3 loop reads CASSSSHGLAGGQREQFF. CDR3 DNA: TGTGCCAGCAGCTCGAGCCACGGACTAGCGGGGGGGCAGCGTGAGCAGTTCTTC.

This clonotype was seen more than once but under ten times. The rearrangement uses TRBV2 and TRBJ2-5; 8 nucleotides line up with TRBD1. This CDR3 has 16 amino acids. V dropped 6 bases and J dropped 4; count of bases not matched to a gene: 13. Germline V gene sequence: CDR1 SNHLY, CDR2 FYNNEI. CDR3 bases: TGTGCCAGCAGCTTCGACAGGGGACGTTGTCGAGAGACCCAGTACTTC. Residues: CASSFDRGRCRETQYF.

This chain joins TRBV4-3 and TRBJ1-2; 9 bases match TRBD1. Looked up from germline, CDR1 is LGHNA and CDR2 is YSLEER. The CDR3 consists of 15 residues. Germline trimming cut 3 bases from V and 7 bases from J; bases unmatched to any gene: 9. This chain's CDR3 is CASSQDAQGAAGYTF. The DNA for the CDR3 is TGCGCCAGCAGCCAGGATGCACAGGGGGCTGCTGGCTACACCTTC.

This chain joins TRBV20-1 and TRBJ2-1; 9 nucleotides line up with TRBD2. Per the germline V gene, CDR1 is DFQATT and CDR2 is SNEGSKA (reference sequence). The CDR3 loop spans 15 amino acids. V was clipped by 4 bases and J by 10 bases; unmatched bases: 14. The CDR3: CSAISSGIPRKEQFF. CDR3 DNA: TGCAGTGCTATTTCTAGCGGGATCCCCCGAAAGGAGCAGTTCTTC.

The chain couples TRBV6-5 to TRBJ1-2, with 8 bases matching TRBD1. V shed 5 bases and J 2 bases; nucleotides not matched to a gene: 4. This CDR3 comprises 14 residues. Germline assignment: CDR1 MNHEY and CDR2 SVGAGI. CDR3 coding DNA: TGTGCCAGCAGTCCCGACAGGGGAAACTATGGCTACACCTTC. Translated, it gives CASSPDRGNYGYTF.

This clonotype was detected a few times. V and J are TRBV28 and TRBJ2-5; possible D gene TRBD2, 5 bases. The CDR3 contains 15 residues. Germline assignment: CDR1 MDHEN and CDR2 SYDVKM. Trimming shortened V by 4 bases and J by 0 bases, and 12 bases separated the two germline ends. For the CDR3, the DNA is TGTGCCAGCAGTTCCCCTCCGGGAAACCAAGAGACCCAGTACTTC. Amino acids: CASSSPPGNQETQYF. Full variable domain (outside the CDR3, taken from reference TRBV28 and TRBJ2-5): DVKVTQSSRYLVKRTGEKVFLECVQDMDHENMFWYRQDPGLGLRLIYFSYDVKMKEKGDIPEGYSVSREKKERFSLILESASTNQTSMYLCASSSPPGNQETQYFGPGTRLLVL.

There are many counts of this clonotype. As DNA, the CDR3 is TGTGCCAGCAGTACGCGGACTAGCGGGGGCCGCACAGATACGCAGTATTTT. Encoded protein: CASSTRTSGGRTDTQYF. The V gene is TRBV6-2 or TRBV6-3, the J gene TRBJ2-3; TRBD2 agrees at 13 bases. V trimming: 5 bases; J trimming: 1 base; junction bases outside the gene matches: 6. Germline assignment: CDR1 MNHEY and CDR2 SVGEGT. CDR3 length: 17 amino acids.

V is TRBV5-1 and J is TRBJ2-1; 14 bases line up with TRBD2. The J segment lost 12 bases and the V segment lost 4 bases, leaving 9 bases of the junction unmatched. Germline CDR1 reads SGHRS; CDR2 reads YFSETQ. The CDR3 has 15 residues. This CDR3 is CASSQTSGGAIGQFF. CDR3 in DNA: TGCGCCAGCAGCCAGACTAGCGGGGGGGCGATCGGGCAGTTCTTC.

This clonotype has a count of ten or more. The chain links TRBV7-9 to TRBJ2-2; 13 bases are shared with TRBD2. The CDR3 is 18 amino acids. Per germline, CDR1 SEHNR and CDR2 FQNEAQ (reference sequence). The junction had 7 bases not matched to a gene; V was cut back by 5 bases and J by 1 base. CDR3 loop: CASSAPGLAGRNTGELFF. The CDR3 DNA follows: TGTGCCAGCAGCGCCCCGGGACTAGCGGGGAGGAACACCGGGGAGCTGTTTTTT.

The J gene is TRBJ2-3, the V gene TRBV3-1; TRBD2 matches 8 bases. Germline-derived CDR1 and CDR2 are LGHDT and YNNKEL (reference sequence). This CDR3 is built from 17 residues. Germline trimming cut 2 bases from V and 6 bases from J; bases unmatched to any gene: 13. This chain's CDR3 is CASSQRPRGAREDTQYF. The DNA for the CDR3 is TGTGCCAGCAGCCAAAGGCCGCGGGGGGCCCGAGAGGATACGCAGTATTTT.

The rearrangement joins TRBV4-3 to TRBJ2-3, with a tentative D call TRBD1 (7 bases). This CDR3 is 16 amino acids long. With 4 bases removed from V and 3 bases from J, the gap between germline ends came to 17 bases. The germline gives CDR1 LGHNA, CDR2 YSLEER. In nucleotides, the CDR3 is TGCGCCAGCAGCCCTCGGGCAGGGGGGAGTACAGATACGCAGTATTTT. Residues: CASSPRAGGSTDTQYF.

Only a few counts were recorded for this clonotype. The chain links TRBV18 to TRBJ2-3; D gene unclear. The ends were cut back, 3 bases at V and 0 bases at J, with 7 bases in the middle. Per the germline V gene, CDR1 is KGHSH and CDR2 is LQKENI. The CDR3 sequence is 14 residues long. CDR3 DNA sequence: TGTGCCAGCTCACCCCGACAAAGCACAGATACGCAGTATTTT. The encoded protein is CASSPRQSTDTQYF.

Only a few counts were recorded for this clonotype. This chain links TRBV20-1 with TRBJ2-1, with D maybe TRBD2 (7 bases). The CDR3 is 15 residues long. CDR1 and CDR2 (germline): DFQATT, SNEGSKA (reference sequence). Trimming stripped 0 bases from V and 3 bases from J, with 12 bases between. Written as DNA, the CDR3 is TGCAGTGCTAGAGATGCGGGGGCCGACTACAATGAGCAGTTCTTC. Translated: CSARDAGADYNEQFF.

This clonotype came up many times. The chain combines TRBV18 with TRBJ1-4, with D possibly being TRBD1 (5 bases). V lost 2 bases, J lost 5 bases, and 9 bases lay in between. Looked up from germline, CDR1 is KGHSH and CDR2 is LQKENI. This CDR3 spans 14 amino acids. The CDR3 loop is CASSPTQANEKLFF. CDR3 nucleotide sequence: TGTGCCAGCTCACCAACACAGGCGAATGAAAAACTGTTTTTT.

The chain recombines TRBV12-3 or TRBV12-4 with TRBJ1-5; tentative D call: TRBD1 (6 bases). V was shortened by 6 bases and J by 1 base, with 13 bases between the two germline ends. The length of the CDR3 is 15 residues. CDR3 loop: CASSWGRGSNQPQHF. Written as DNA, the CDR3 is TGTGCCAGCAGCTGGGGCAGGGGAAGCAATCAGCCCCAGCATTTT.

The chain combines TRBV12-3 or TRBV12-4 with TRBJ1-2; weak D call: TRBD1 (5 bases). The CDR3 spans 16 residues. V was trimmed by 2 bases and J by 4 bases, leaving 17 bases between them. The CDR3 DNA reads as TGTGCCAGCAGTTTATCCCTCGGGGGGATCAGCTATGGCTACACCTTC. This encodes CASSLSLGGISYGYTF.

This chain connects TRBV12-3 or TRBV12-4 to TRBJ2-3, with TRBD1 matching over 8 bases. The trim removed 6 bases at V and 6 bases at J, leaving 14 bases unmatched. The CDR3 runs 16 residues. CDR3 sequence reads: CASSIEPGQDFDTQYF. DNA for the CDR3: TGTGCCAGCAGCATCGAACCGGGACAGGACTTCGATACGCAGTATTTT.

This clonotype was seen at least ten times. The gene calls are TRBV7-2 and TRBJ2-3, with D possibly being TRBD2 (5 bases). V lost 1 base and J lost 2, with 16 bases in between. This CDR3 has 17 residues. Per the germline V gene, CDR1 is SGHTA and CDR2 is FQGNSA. The CDR3 sequence: CASSLVAGSGYTDTQYF. The CDR3 region has the DNA TGTGCCAGCAGCTTAGTAGCTGGTTCGGGATACACAGATACGCAGTATTTT.

The rearrangement uses TRBV6-1 and TRBJ1-2; 7 bases agree with TRBD1. CDR3 size: 16 residues. Trimming removed 9 bases from V and 2 bases from J; junction bases left unmatched: 15. Germline V gives CDR1 MNHNS, CDR2 SASEGT. CDR3 in amino acids: CASAPEGIQGNYGYTF. CDR3 DNA sequence: TGTGCCAGTGCCCCGGAGGGGATACAGGGGAACTATGGCTACACCTTC.

This clonotype has more than one count but fewer than ten. This chain connects TRBV2 to TRBJ1-6; possible D gene TRBD1, 5 bases. Germline CDR1 and CDR2: SNHLY and FYNNEI. The V end lost 10 bases, the J end lost 11 bases, and 18 bases lay between the germline ends. CDR3 length equals 13 residues. The CDR3 here is CATHPIGGAPLHF. DNA for the CDR3: TGTGCCACCCACCCCATTGGGGGAGCACCCCTCCACTTT.

This clonotype has ten or more counts. This sequence joins TRBV28 and TRBJ2-3, with 11 bases identical to TRBD2. With V trimmed by 2 bases and J by 3 bases, 1 base remained unmatched. CDR1 is MDHEN, CDR2 SYDVKM, per germline. The CDR3 is made up of 15 amino acids. This CDR3 is CASSLLAGGTDTQYF. CDR3 nucleotides: TGTGCCAGCAGTTTACTAGCGGGGGGTACAGATACGCAGTATTTT.

There are many counts of this clonotype. The chain combines TRBV20-1 with TRBJ2-7; either TRBD1 or TRBD2 may fit D (5 bases each). V lost 4 bases and J lost 2, with 9 bases in between. The CDR3 is made up of 12 amino acids. From germline, CDR1 is DFQATT and CDR2 SNEGSKA (reference sequence). The DNA of the CDR3 is TGCAGTGCTACGGGGCTAACCTACGAGCAGTACTTC. As protein: CSATGLTYEQYF.

This clonotype was seen a few times. V gene TRBV2 combines with J gene TRBJ1-1; unclear D gene. Germline V lookup: CDR1 SNHLY, CDR2 FYNNEI. The CDR3 has 14 residues. With 8 bases removed from V and 6 bases from J, the gap between germline ends came to 19 bases. The CDR3 sequence: CASCGSEVLAEAFF. The CDR3 nucleotides read TGTGCCAGCTGCGGTTCCGAGGTTCTCGCTGAAGCTTTCTTT.

This clonotype was detected ten times or more. The chain joins TRBV6-5 to TRBJ1-5, with 8 positions matching TRBD1. The germline V gene encodes CDR1 MNHEY and CDR2 SVGAGI. Germline trimming cut 5 bases from V and 12 bases from J; bases unmatched to any gene: 9. CDR3 size: 13 residues. The CDR3 coding sequence is TGTGCCAGCAGTCGGGTCCGACAGGGGCTCCAGCATTTT. Its protein product is CASSRVRQGLQHF.

Here the CDR3 reads CASSLAGVSNTEAFF. The CDR3 nucleotides read TGTGCCAGCAGCTTGGCGGGGGTGTCGAACACTGAAGCTTTCTTT. The rearrangement links TRBV5-6 to TRBJ1-1, with TRBD1 as a possible D gene (5 bases). This CDR3 comprises 15 residues. The germline V and J ends were trimmed by 0 bases and 1 base, with 10 bases remaining between them. Germline CDR1 reads SGHDT; CDR2 reads YYEEEE. Full variable domain (rest looked up from reference TRBV5-6 and TRBJ1-1): DAGVTQSPTHLIKTRGQQVTLRCSPKSGHDTVSWYQQALGQGPQFIFQYYEEEERQRGNFPDRFSGHQFPNYSSELNVNALLLGDSALYLCASSLAGVSNTEAFFGQGTRLTVV.